These 7 T cell receptor beta chains were all obtained from the same sample, sequenced in a study of blood T cell repertoires in COVID-19. Profiled with immunoSEQ multiplex PCR; TCRdb holds only in-frame clones, not every one. The repertoire has tens of thousands of clones, 87% of them found once; the top ten carry roughly 3.4%. Material for sequencing was peripheral blood. The receptor source for this set is a middle-aged man with COVID-19, enrolled during active disease.

The gene calls are TRBV7-8 and TRBJ1-3; 7 bases match TRBD1. The germline CDR1 and CDR2 sequences are SGHVS and FQNEAQ. The CDR3 consists of 13 residues. The V and J ends lost 6 bases and 3 bases, in that order; junction bases with no gene match: 2. CDR3 sequence (DNA): TGTGCCAGCAGGTCAGGGGGTGGAAACACCATATATTTT. Translated, it gives CASRSGGGNTIYF.

This rearrangement joins TRBV28 to TRBJ1-5, with D possibly being TRBD1 (5 bases). The CDR3 covers 12 residues. V was shortened by 6 bases and J by 5 bases, with 8 bases between the two germline ends. Germline values: CDR1 MDHEN, CDR2 SYDVKM. CDR3 nucleotide sequence: TGTGCCAGCAGCTGGGGGGATCAGCCCCAGCATTTT. Translated, it gives CASSWGDQPQHF.

The chain links TRBV24-1 to TRBJ1-3, with D tentatively TRBD1 (6 bases). The CDR3 is made up of 15 amino acids. Trimming shortened V by 5 bases and J by 0 bases, and 10 bases separated the two germline ends. Germline loops: CDR1 KGHDR, CDR2 SFDVKD. This chain's CDR3 is CATSVTGRSGNTIYF. The CDR3 DNA follows: TGTGCCACCAGTGTGACAGGCCGCTCTGGAAACACCATATATTTT.

The rearrangement links TRBV29-1 to TRBJ1-1; D is undetermined. CDR1 and CDR2 from the germline V gene are SQVTM and ANQGSEA. The germline V and J ends were trimmed by 7 bases and 1 base, with 13 bases remaining between them. The length of the CDR3 is 13 residues. The CDR3 protein is CSAPNEGNTEAFF. The DNA of the CDR3 is TGCAGCGCCCCAAACGAGGGGAACACTGAAGCTTTCTTT. Variable domain in full (rest from reference TRBV29-1 and TRBJ1-1): SAVISQKPSRDICQRGTSLTIQCQVDSQVTMMFWYRQQPGQSLTLIATANQGSEATYESGFVIDKFPISRPNLTFSTLTVSNMSPEDSSIYLCSAPNEGNTEAFFGQGTRLTVV.

The chain joins TRBV9 to TRBJ1-3; maybe TRBD1 (6 bases). V was clipped by 6 bases and J by 2 bases, with 9 bases between them. This CDR3 contains 13 residues. The germline V gene encodes CDR1 SGDLS and CDR2 YYNGEE. The chain's CDR3 is CASTQGPGNTIYF. In nucleotides, the CDR3 is TGTGCCAGCACACAGGGACCTGGAAACACCATATATTTT. The full variable domain, its missing parts supplied by reference TRBV9 and TRBJ1-3, is DSGVTQTPKHLITATGQRVTLRCSPRSGDLSVYWYQQSLDQGLQFLIQYYNGEERAKGNILERFSAQQFPDLHSELNLSSLELGDSALYFCASTQGPGNTIYFGEGSWLTVV.

This clone was found once. The chain has TRBV5-6 and TRBJ2-7, with D perhaps matching TRBD2 (6 bases). This CDR3 is built from 15 residues. Trimming pared 1 base from V and 5 bases from J, leaving 16 bases between. CDR1 SGHDT and CDR2 YYEEEE come from the germline V gene. The CDR3 sequence: CASSLRRGINNEQYF. The CDR3 nucleotides read TGTGCCAGCAGCTTGAGGAGGGGTATTAATAACGAGCAGTACTTC.

This clone was seen only once. The gene calls are TRBV28 and TRBJ2-2; 10 bases fit TRBD1. CDR1 MDHEN and CDR2 SYDVKM come from the germline V gene. With V trimmed by 6 bases and J by 8 bases, 6 bases remained unmatched. The CDR3 loop spans 14 amino acids. Written as DNA, the CDR3 is TGTGCCAGCAGGGGACAGGGGACAGCGGGGGAGCTGTTTTTT. Protein product: CASRGQGTAGELFF.